One sample yielded the 24 T cell receptor beta chains listed below, sequenced in a study of long-term antiretroviral therapy in people with HIV. The assay, immunoSEQ v3.0, was run at survey level. Repertoires were generated with immunoSEQ multiplex PCR, while TCRdb's copy carries only in-frame clones and drops some. The table includes 24,000 or so clones, 80% to 90% detected once. Sample: unsorted PBMCs, taken 3 years after starting antiretroviral therapy. These receptor sequences come from a man aged 18 to 35 with HIV.

The rearrangement uses TRBV6-6 and TRBJ1-1, with no clear D. Germline CDR1 MNHNY, CDR2 SVGAGI (reference sequence). This CDR3 comprises 12 residues. Trimming pared 5 bases from V and 3 bases from J, leaving 7 bases between. CDR3 amino acids: CASSPSDTEAFF. CDR3 DNA sequence: TGTGCCAGCAGTCCTTCTGACACTGAAGCTTTCTTT.

The CDR3 DNA reads as TGCGCCAGCAGCCAAGACTCCGGGACCCAGAACACTGAAGCTTTCTTT. It translates to CASSQDSGTQNTEAFF. This sequence joins TRBV4-1 and TRBJ1-1, with a possible D match to TRBD1 (5 bases). The CDR3 runs to 16 residues. The V gene's germline CDR1 is MGHRA and CDR2 YSYEKL. Deletions cut 0 bases from V and 1 base from J, with 12 bases between.

The CDR3 coding sequence is TGTGCCAGCACAGGACAGCCTATGCGCACAGATACGCAGTATTTT. Translated: CASTGQPMRTDTQYF. This sequence joins TRBV6-6 and TRBJ2-3; D is possibly TRBD1 (6 bases). Germline V gene sequence: CDR1 MNHNY, CDR2 SVGAGI (reference sequence). CDR3 length: 15 amino acids. Between the trimmed V and J ends, which lost 7 bases and 1 base, there was a span of 15 bases.

The V gene is TRBV27, the J gene TRBJ2-7, with 10 positions matching TRBD1. Germline lookup yields CDR1 MNHEY and CDR2 SMNVEV (reference sequence). V was clipped by 6 bases and J by 3 bases; unmatched bases: 8. The CDR3 is made up of 15 amino acids. CDR3 residues: CASSPGTGVFYEQYV. CDR3 nucleotide sequence: TGTGCCAGCAGCCCTGGGACAGGGGTTTTCTACGAGCAGTACGTC.

The chain carries TRBV29-1 and TRBJ2-7, with 7 positions matching TRBD2. Germline lookup yields CDR1 SQVTM and CDR2 ANQGSEA. The CDR3 is 15 residues long. V was clipped by 6 bases and J by 2 bases; unmatched bases: 13. CDR3 bases: TGCAGCGTGGGGGGGACTCCCGGGTCCACCTACGAGCAGTACTTC. Its translation is CSVGGTPGSTYEQYF.

The chain recombines TRBV5-1 with TRBJ2-3, with D tentatively TRBD1 or TRBD2 (6 bases each). The ends were cut back, 0 bases at V and 4 bases at J, with 9 bases in the middle. This CDR3 is 14 amino acids long. CDR1 is SGHRS and CDR2 is YFSETQ in the germline V gene. The CDR3 loop is CASSLAGGADTQYF. CDR3 coding DNA: TGCGCCAGCAGCTTGGCCGGGGGCGCAGATACGCAGTATTTT. Looking up the rest from reference TRBV5-1 and TRBJ2-3 gives the full variable domain: KAGVTQTPRYLIKTRGQQVTLSCSPISGHRSVSWYQQTPGQGLQFLFEYFSETQRNKGNFPGRFSGRQFSNSRSEMNVSTLELGDSALYLCASSLAGGADTQYFGPGTRLTVL.

V gene TRBV2 combines with J gene TRBJ2-1; no clear D. Trimming removed 5 bases at V and 4 bases at J, with 12 bases between. The CDR3 extends over 14 amino acids. Germline V gene sequence: CDR1 SNHLY, CDR2 FYNNEI. In DNA form, the CDR3 reads TGTGCCAGCAGTTCCATGACTGGGTACAATGAGCAGTTCTTC. Its translation: CASSSMTGYNEQFF.

The chain recombines TRBV7-9 with TRBJ2-1; 7 bases fit TRBD1. Germline CDR1 and CDR2: SEHNR and FQNEAQ (reference sequence). Trimming took 1 base from V and 7 from J; bases not matched to a gene: 7. The CDR3 has 15 residues. CDR3 residues: CASSLGQGVGNEQFF. The CDR3 DNA is TGTGCCAGCAGCTTAGGGCAGGGGGTTGGGAATGAGCAGTTCTTC.

This clone came up once. V usage is TRBV19 and J usage is TRBJ1-4; D is unclear. Between the trimmed V and J ends, which lost 3 bases and 0 bases, there was a span of 11 bases. Per the germline V gene, CDR1 is LNHDA and CDR2 is SQIVND (reference sequence). CDR3 length equals 16 residues. In nucleotides, the CDR3 is TGTGCCAGTAGTATCTCCACGGGTGCAACTAATGAAAAACTGTTTTTT. Protein product: CASSISTGATNEKLFF. Using reference TRBV19 and TRBJ1-4 for the parts outside the CDR3, the full variable domain is DGGITQSPKYLFRKEGQNVTLSCEQNLNHDAMYWYRQDPGQGLRLIYYSQIVNDFQKGDIAEGYSVSREKKESFPLTVTSAQKNPTAFYLCASSISTGATNEKLFFGSGTQLSVL.

The chain carries TRBV11-2 and TRBJ1-1; D remains unclear. Trimming removed 4 bases at V and 1 base at J, with 10 bases between. The CDR3 contains 14 residues. CDR1 and CDR2 (germline): SGHAT, FQNNGV. The CDR3 DNA follows: TGTGCCAGCAGCTCAATACGGGGGAACACTGAAGCTTTCTTT. It encodes CASSSIRGNTEAFF.

The chain employs TRBV19 and TRBJ1-6; the match to TRBD1 covers 7 bases. The CDR3 spans 14 residues. CDR1 and CDR2 (germline): LNHDA, SQIVND (reference sequence). Germline trimming cut 3 bases from V and 10 bases from J; bases unmatched to any gene: 6. The CDR3 sequence is CASSIGRGESPLHF. Here the CDR3 DNA reads TGTGCCAGTAGTATCGGCAGGGGGGAGTCACCCCTCCACTTT.

The gene calls are TRBV2 and TRBJ2-3; D gene ambiguous. CDR3 length: 13 residues. Germline lookup yields CDR1 SNHLY and CDR2 FYNNEI. Trimming left V 5 bases short and J 0 bases short, with 6 bases between. CDR3: CASSRASTDTQYF. The CDR3, as DNA: TGTGCCAGCAGTCGGGCGAGCACAGATACGCAGTATTTT.

The rearrangement links TRBV6-5 to TRBJ1-2; TRBD1 is a possible D gene (6 bases). The CDR3 runs to 13 residues. The V end lost 6 bases, the J end lost 2 bases, and 10 bases lay between the germline ends. CDR1 MNHEY and CDR2 SVGAGI come from the germline V gene. This chain's CDR3 is CASSSGQNYGYTF. Here the CDR3 DNA reads TGTGCCAGCAGCTCCGGACAGAACTATGGCTACACCTTC.

The chain uses TRBV28 and TRBJ2-7, with 12 bases that match TRBD1. CDR1 and CDR2 (germline): MDHEN, SYDVKM. This CDR3 is built from 14 residues. V lost 10 bases and J lost 6; bases outside the gene matches: 10. CDR3 sequence: CAIGRGQGAGEQYV. CDR3 coding DNA: TGTGCCATAGGGAGGGGACAGGGGGCTGGCGAGCAGTACGTC.

This chain links TRBV7-3 with TRBJ2-5, with 9 bases aligning to TRBD1. The V gene's germline CDR1 is SGHTA and CDR2 FQGTGA. Trimming took 3 bases from V and 5 from J; bases not matched to a gene: 1. The CDR3 covers 13 residues. Here the CDR3 DNA reads TGTGCCAGCAGCTTCGGACAGGGGGAGACCCAGTACTTC. Its protein is CASSFGQGETQYF. Full variable domain (outside the CDR3, taken from reference TRBV7-3 and TRBJ2-5): GAGVSQTPSNKVTEKGKYVELRCDPISGHTALYWYRQSLGQGPEFLIYFQGTGAADDSGLPNDRFFAVRPEGSVSTLKIQRTERGDSAVYLCASSFGQGETQYFGPGTRLLVL.

The chain carries TRBV6-1 and TRBJ1-2, with 7 nucleotides matching TRBD1. The CDR3 contains 14 residues. The germline V gene encodes CDR1 MNHNS and CDR2 SASEGT. J was trimmed by 4 bases and V by 4 bases; bases with no gene match: 6. CDR3 DNA sequence: TGTGCCAGCAGTGGCATGGGGACAGCCTATGGCTACACCTTC. It specifies CASSGMGTAYGYTF.

This rearrangement joins TRBV7-9 to TRBJ1-1; tentatively, D is TRBD1 (5 bases). The CDR3 extends over 13 amino acids. V was trimmed by 6 bases and J by 7 bases, leaving 15 bases between them. Germline V CDR1 and CDR2: SEHNR, FQNEAQ (reference sequence). This chain's CDR3 is CASRPREGNEAFF. The CDR3 DNA reads TGTGCCAGCAGGCCCCGTGAGGGGAATGAAGCTTTCTTT.

This chain joins TRBV28 and TRBJ1-2, with D possibly TRBD1 on 5 matching bases. Trimming left V 2 bases short and J 0 bases short, with 10 bases between. This CDR3 spans 15 amino acids. Germline V CDR1 and CDR2: MDHEN, SYDVKM. CDR3 region: CASSLARGTNYGYTF. CDR3 nucleotides: TGTGCCAGCAGTTTAGCACGGGGGACTAACTATGGCTACACCTTC.

This rearrangement joins TRBV19 to TRBJ2-7; 7 bases agree with TRBD1. The germline V gene has CDR1 LNHDA and CDR2 SQIVND (reference sequence). V trimming: 4 bases; J trimming: 1 base; junction bases outside the gene matches: 7. The CDR3 runs 15 residues. The CDR3 spells CASSSYRGSSYEQYF. The CDR3 DNA is TGTGCCAGTAGTAGCTACAGGGGTTCGTCCTACGAGCAGTACTTC.

The V gene is TRBV28, the J gene TRBJ2-5, with D perhaps matching TRBD1 or TRBD2 (7 bases each). This CDR3 region has 15 residues. CDR1 and CDR2 (germline): MDHEN, SYDVKM. V lost 7 bases, J lost 4 bases, and 19 bases lay in between. CDR3 amino acids: CASTQGGQGGETQYF. The CDR3 region has the DNA TGTGCCAGCACCCAGGGGGGGCAGGGAGGAGAGACCCAGTACTTC.

The genes are TRBV13 and TRBJ2-7; 9 nucleotides align to TRBD1. Germline V gives CDR1 PRHDT, CDR2 FYEKMQ (reference sequence). There are 14 residues in the CDR3. Trimming cost V 5 bases and J 6 bases; bases outside gene matches: 8. The CDR3 sequence: CASSAGTGFGEQYF. In DNA form, the CDR3 reads TGTGCCAGCAGCGCCGGGACAGGGTTCGGCGAGCAGTACTTC.

CDR3 loop: CASSDSRGAGELFF. CDR3 sequence (DNA): TGTGCCAGCAGTGACTCGCGGGGGGCCGGGGAGCTGTTTTTT. The V call is TRBV6-4, the J call TRBJ2-2; 8 bases line up with TRBD2. The length of the CDR3 is 14 residues. Germline assignment: CDR1 MRHNA and CDR2 SNTAGT. Trimming cost V 0 bases and J 6 bases; bases outside gene matches: 0.

The J gene is TRBJ2-2, the V gene TRBV19; D is perhaps TRBD2 (6 bases). Trimming took 8 bases from V and 7 from J, leaving 17 bases between them. The CDR3 sequence is 14 residues long. CDR1 is LNHDA, CDR2 SQIVND, per germline (reference sequence). The CDR3 bases are TGTGCCAGTCATCCCGGACTATACTACGGGGAGCTGTTTTTT. It specifies CASHPGLYYGELFF.

By proportion, this clone is medium-sized. The chain links TRBV10-3 to TRBJ1-5; TRBD1 agrees at 8 bases. This CDR3 is built from 16 residues. The germline V gene encodes CDR1 ENHRY and CDR2 SYGVKD. V gave up 3 bases and J gave up 6 bases; unmatched junction bases: 10. The CDR3 DNA is TGTGCCATCAGTGATTCCCCGGACACAGGGGGTCAGCCCCAGCATTTT. Translating gives CAISDSPDTGGQPQHF.